The next 21 T cell receptor beta chains were all read from a single sample in a study of cytomegalovirus exposure and HLA in healthy donors. In the PCR, 60 Vbeta and 13 Jbeta primers were used. Profiled with immunoSEQ multiplex PCR; TCRdb holds only in-frame clones, not every one. The sample shows 310,000 or so clones, roughly 90% of them seen only once. Sequenced: PBMCs. These receptors all come from a woman aged 18-29 years in good health and CMV-seronegative.

This clone was detected once. J is TRBJ1-2 and V is TRBV5-1; TRBD1 matches at 9 bases. Per the germline V gene, CDR1 is SGHRS and CDR2 is YFSETQ. With 4 bases clipped from V and 8 bases from J, the junction kept 6 bases outside the gene matches. This CDR3 spans 13 amino acids. CDR3 amino acids: CASSVWTGDGYTF. As DNA, the CDR3 is TGCGCCAGCAGCGTTTGGACAGGGGACGGCTACACCTTC. Variable domain in full (rest from reference TRBV5-1 and TRBJ1-2): KAGVTQTPRYLIKTRGQQVTLSCSPISGHRSVSWYQQTPGQGLQFLFEYFSETQRNKGNFPGRFSGRQFSNSRSEMNVSTLELGDSALYLCASSVWTGDGYTFGSGTRLTVV.

J is TRBJ2-2 and V is TRBV10-1; 7 bases align to TRBD2. The CDR3 sequence is 16 residues long. V lost 2 bases to trimming and J lost 1 base; unmatched junction nucleotides: 4. Looked up from germline, CDR1 is WNHNN and CDR2 is SYGVQD (reference sequence). The CDR3 DNA is TGCGCCAGCAGTGAGGGGGAGGGGATGAACACCGGGGAGCTGTTTTTT. It codes for CASSEGEGMNTGELFF.

As regards this clone: Because the CDR3's place on the DNA is in doubt, the DNA is left out and the CDR3 is given as listed by TCRdb. This CDR3 is CASSFRARGDEQYF. The J gene is TRBJ2-7, the V gene TRBV27; the D call in the table, TRBD1, was not verified against the DNA. In germline, CDR1 is MNHEY, CDR2 SMNVEV (reference sequence). The CDR3 contains 14 residues when both ends are counted.

This CDR3 reads CASSQIGESAYNEQFF. The CDR3, as DNA: TGTGCCAGCAGCCAAATCGGTGAGAGCGCTTACAATGAGCAGTTCTTC. This chain uses TRBV14 with TRBJ2-1, with unresolved D. Trimming left V 2 bases short and J 4 bases short, with 15 bases between. The CDR3 extends over 16 amino acids. Germline V lookup: CDR1 SGHDN, CDR2 FVKESK.

The V and J genes are TRBV4-2 and TRBJ2-7; TRBD2 matches at 8 bases. The V segment lost 1 base and the J segment 4 bases; nucleotides outside the gene matches: 9. The CDR3 length is 16 residues. The germline V gene encodes CDR1 LGHNA and CDR2 YNFKEQ. CDR3 in amino acids: CASSQGSGVAGYEQYF. The CDR3 DNA follows: TGTGCCAGCAGCCAAGGATCAGGCGTAGCGGGGTACGAGCAGTACTTC.

This chain links TRBV7-6 with TRBJ2-7; 9 bases line up with TRBD1. Trimming removed 0 bases from V and 3 bases from J; junction bases left unmatched: 9. The CDR3 spans 17 residues. The germline V gene encodes CDR1 SGHVS and CDR2 FNYEAQ. CDR3 residues: CASSLAMGQGEIYEQYF. Here the CDR3 DNA reads TGTGCCAGCAGCTTAGCTATGGGACAGGGAGAAATCTACGAGCAGTACTTC.

V usage is TRBV7-5 and J usage is TRBJ2-3; the table's D call TRBD2 went unverified against the DNA. TRBV7-5 constitutes a pseudogene. The CDR3 sequence is 17 residues long. CDR3 in DNA: TGTGCCAGAAGCCCCCGGACTAGCGGGGGGGCCACAGATACGCAGTATTTT. As protein: CARSPRTSGGATDTQYF.

V usage is TRBV27 and J usage is TRBJ2-2; 7 nucleotides line up with TRBD1. The germline gives CDR1 MNHEY, CDR2 SMNVEV (reference sequence). The J segment lost 0 bases and the V segment lost 1 base, leaving 2 bases of the junction unmatched. The CDR3 is 16 amino acids. CDR3 DNA sequence: TGTGCCAGCAGTTTATATACAGGGGCGAACACCGGGGAGCTGTTTTTT. The encoded protein is CASSLYTGANTGELFF.

CDR3 DNA: TGTGCCAGCAGCAAACAGGGAAAGGGTGAAAAACTGTTTTTT. Its translation: CASSKQGKGEKLFF. The chain recombines TRBV6-5 with TRBJ1-4; the D gene is possibly TRBD1 (6 bases). The CDR3 contains 14 residues. The germline V gene has CDR1 MNHEY and CDR2 SVGAGI. Trimming shortened V by 6 bases and J by 7 bases, and 15 bases separated the two germline ends.

The J gene is TRBJ1-4, the V gene TRBV5-6; TRBD1 agrees at 10 bases. The CDR3 has 16 residues. CDR1 is SGHDT and CDR2 is YYEEEE in the germline V gene. Trimming cost V 4 bases and J 2 bases; bases outside gene matches: 5. The CDR3 sequence is CASSIRDRGTNEKLFF. CDR3 nucleotides: TGTGCCAGCAGCATCCGGGACAGGGGCACTAATGAAAAACTGTTTTTT.

The V call is TRBV27, the J call TRBJ1-5, with D perhaps TRBD1 (6 bases). The CDR3 consists of 16 residues. Between the trimmed V and J ends, which lost 0 bases and 5 bases, there was a span of 14 bases. Looked up from germline, CDR1 is MNHEY and CDR2 is SMNVEV (reference sequence). CDR3 in amino acids: CASSLSRTETYQPQHF. CDR3 DNA sequence: TGTGCCAGCAGTTTATCACGGACAGAAACCTATCAGCCCCAGCATTTT.

This chain links TRBV19 with TRBJ2-2; TRBD1 agrees at 12 bases. CDR1 LNHDA and CDR2 SQIVND come from the germline V gene (reference sequence). Trimming cost V 8 bases and J 7 bases; bases outside gene matches: 8. This CDR3 is built from 15 residues. In DNA form, the CDR3 reads TGTGCCAGTTACGGGACAGGGGGCGCAAACGGGGAGCTGTTTTTT. The encoded protein is CASYGTGGANGELFF.

CDR3 protein: CASSTTGDSGANVLTF. DNA for the CDR3: TGTGCCAGCAGTACCACAGGGGACTCTGGGGCCAACGTCCTGACTTTC. The gene calls are TRBV6-4 and TRBJ2-6; the match to TRBD1 covers 7 bases. CDR1 MRHNA and CDR2 SNTAGT come from the germline V gene. The CDR3 sequence is 16 residues long. After removal of 5 bases from V and 0 bases from J, the junction contained 4 bases not matched to a gene.

This chain uses TRBV19 with TRBJ2-1, with 9 bases lining up with TRBD2. CDR1 is LNHDA and CDR2 is SQIVND in the germline V gene (reference sequence). V gave up 3 bases and J gave up 4 bases; unmatched junction bases: 10. This CDR3 spans 17 amino acids. CDR3 region: CASSMASGTFLYNEQFF. The CDR3 DNA sequence: TGTGCCAGTAGTATGGCTAGCGGGACCTTTCTGTACAATGAGCAGTTCTTC. Full variable domain (rest looked up from reference TRBV19 and TRBJ2-1): DGGITQSPKYLFRKEGQNVTLSCEQNLNHDAMYWYRQDPGQGLRLIYYSQIVNDFQKGDIAEGYSVSREKKESFPLTVTSAQKNPTAFYLCASSMASGTFLYNEQFFGPGTRLTVL.

The genes are TRBV10-2 and TRBJ1-2; D may be TRBD1 (6 bases). Per the germline V gene, CDR1 is WSHSY and CDR2 is SAAADI. The CDR3 sequence is 14 residues long. The V and J ends lost 6 bases and 7 bases respectively, with 18 bases between them. CDR3 DNA: TGCGCCAGCAGCGAGGTTAGGGGGTCGGGTGGCTACACCTTC. Translated, it gives CASSEVRGSGGYTF.

This clone was recorded a few times. The chain uses TRBV6-5 and TRBJ2-6; TRBD1 might be the D (6 bases). The CDR3 contains 14 residues. CDR1 and CDR2 (germline): MNHEY, SVGAGI. Trimming removed 7 bases at V and 2 bases at J, with 9 bases between. The CDR3 loop reads CASTAGAGANVLTF. CDR3 bases: TGTGCCAGCACTGCAGGGGCTGGGGCCAACGTCCTGACTTTC.

The chain employs TRBV6-1 and TRBJ1-2; no clear D. Germline V gene data show CDR1 as MNHNS and CDR2 as SASEGT. V was pared by 0 bases and J by 4 bases, with 9 bases between. The CDR3 sequence is 14 residues long. Written as DNA, the CDR3 is TGTGCCAGCAGTGAAGCGGGCAGATCCTATGGCTACACCTTC. It specifies CASSEAGRSYGYTF.

A few counts support this clone. The rearrangement uses TRBV11-2 and TRBJ1-4; the match to TRBD1 covers 10 bases. Germline assignment: CDR1 SGHAT and CDR2 FQNNGV. The CDR3 consists of 15 residues. J lost 5 bases, V lost 5 bases, and 5 bases had no gene match. The CDR3 here is CASSQGQGGNEKLFF. The CDR3 DNA reads TGTGCCAGCAGCCAAGGACAGGGGGGAAATGAAAAACTGTTTTTT.

V gene TRBV25-1 combines with J gene TRBJ1-4; 9 bases fit TRBD1. Germline V gene sequence: CDR1 MGHDK, CDR2 SYGVNS. Losses at the gene ends were 6 bases for V and 7 bases for J; bases not matched to a gene: 9. The CDR3 contains 15 residues. Written as DNA, the CDR3 is TGTGCCAGCAGCAAAAGGAGGGACAGGGTTGAAAAACTGTTTTTT. Residues: CASSKRRDRVEKLFF.

The chain joins TRBV18 to TRBJ2-5, with 10 nucleotides matching TRBD1. CDR1 and CDR2 from the germline V gene are KGHSH and LQKENI. The V and J ends lost 4 bases and 4 bases, in that order; junction bases with no gene match: 0. CDR3 length equals 13 residues. CDR3 region: CASSRDRGETQYF. CDR3 nucleotide sequence: TGTGCCAGCTCACGGGACAGGGGAGAGACCCAGTACTTC.

The J gene is TRBJ1-1, the V gene TRBV9; D call uncertain. Trimming cost V 6 bases and J 1 base, with 13 bases left between them. Germline V lookup: CDR1 SGDLS, CDR2 YYNGEE. The CDR3 contains 14 residues. The CDR3 is CASTPLSRNTEAFF. CDR3 DNA sequence: TGTGCCAGCACCCCTCTTTCGAGGAACACTGAAGCTTTCTTT.